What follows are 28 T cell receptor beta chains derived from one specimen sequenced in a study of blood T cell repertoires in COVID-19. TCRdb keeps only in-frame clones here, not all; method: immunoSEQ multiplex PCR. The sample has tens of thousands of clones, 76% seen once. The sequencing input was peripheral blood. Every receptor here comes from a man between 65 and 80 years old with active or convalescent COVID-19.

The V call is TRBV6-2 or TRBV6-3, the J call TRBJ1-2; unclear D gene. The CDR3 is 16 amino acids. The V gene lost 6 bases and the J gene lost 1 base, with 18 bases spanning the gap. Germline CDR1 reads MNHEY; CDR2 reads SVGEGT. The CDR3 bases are TGTGCCAGCAGCCCTCCGCGGGCCACCAGTAACTATGGCTACACCTTC. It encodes CASSPPRATSNYGYTF.

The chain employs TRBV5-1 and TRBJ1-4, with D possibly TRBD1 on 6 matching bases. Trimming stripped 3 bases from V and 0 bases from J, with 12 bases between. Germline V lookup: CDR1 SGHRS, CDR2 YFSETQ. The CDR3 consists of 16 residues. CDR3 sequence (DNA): TGCGCCAGCAGCTACTCAGGGGCGGCAACTAATGAAAAACTGTTTTTT. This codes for CASSYSGAATNEKLFF.

Here the CDR3 reads CASPRKSSGNTIYF. The CDR3 bases are TGTGCCAGTCCCAGGAAGAGCTCTGGAAACACCATATATTTT. This rearrangement joins TRBV6-5 to TRBJ1-3; D remains unclear. CDR1 and CDR2 (germline): MNHEY, SVGAGI. V gave up 9 bases and J gave up 0 bases, with 12 bases separating them. This CDR3 is 14 amino acids long.

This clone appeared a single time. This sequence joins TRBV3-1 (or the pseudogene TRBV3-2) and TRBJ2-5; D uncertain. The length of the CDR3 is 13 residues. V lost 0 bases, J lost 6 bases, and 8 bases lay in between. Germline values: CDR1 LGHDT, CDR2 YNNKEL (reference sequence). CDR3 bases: TGTGCCAGCAGCCAAGACCCCCTCCAGACCCAGTACTTC. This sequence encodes CASSQDPLQTQYF.

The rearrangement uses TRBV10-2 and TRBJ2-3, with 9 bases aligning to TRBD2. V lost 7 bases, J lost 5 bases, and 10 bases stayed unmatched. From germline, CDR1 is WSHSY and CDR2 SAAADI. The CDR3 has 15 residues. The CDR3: CASKKGGGAVDTQYF. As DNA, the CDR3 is TGCGCCAGCAAAAAAGGCGGGGGGGCCGTAGATACGCAGTATTTT.

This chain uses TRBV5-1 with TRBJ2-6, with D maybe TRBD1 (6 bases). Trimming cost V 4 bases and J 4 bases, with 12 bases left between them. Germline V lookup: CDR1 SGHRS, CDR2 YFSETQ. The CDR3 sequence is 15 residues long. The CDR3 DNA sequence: TGCGCCAGCAGCACAACAGGGTCCGGGGCCAACGTCCTGACTTTC. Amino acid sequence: CASSTTGSGANVLTF.

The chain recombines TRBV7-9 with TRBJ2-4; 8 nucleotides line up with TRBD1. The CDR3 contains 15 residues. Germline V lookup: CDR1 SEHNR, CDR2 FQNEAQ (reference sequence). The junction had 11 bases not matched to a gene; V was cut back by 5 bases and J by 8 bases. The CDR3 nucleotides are TGTGCCAGCAGCGCTGGACAGGGTGGTATGTACATTCAGTACTTC. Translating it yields CASSAGQGGMYIQYF.

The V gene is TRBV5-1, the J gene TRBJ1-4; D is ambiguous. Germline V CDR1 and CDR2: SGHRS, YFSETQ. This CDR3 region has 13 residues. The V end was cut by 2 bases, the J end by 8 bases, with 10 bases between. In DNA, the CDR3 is TGCGCCAGCAGCTTCGAGGGAACCGAAAAACTGTTTTTT. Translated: CASSFEGTEKLFF.

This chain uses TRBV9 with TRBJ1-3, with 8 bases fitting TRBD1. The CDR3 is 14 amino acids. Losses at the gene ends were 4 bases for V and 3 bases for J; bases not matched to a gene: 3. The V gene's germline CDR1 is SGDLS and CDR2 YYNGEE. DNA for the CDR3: TGTGCCAGCAGCTCGGGACAGGATGGAAACACCATATATTTT. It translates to CASSSGQDGNTIYF. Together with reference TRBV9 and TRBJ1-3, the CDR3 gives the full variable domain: DSGVTQTPKHLITATGQRVTLRCSPRSGDLSVYWYQQSLDQGLQFLIQYYNGEERAKGNILERFSAQQFPDLHSELNLSSLELGDSALYFCASSSGQDGNTIYFGEGSWLTVV.

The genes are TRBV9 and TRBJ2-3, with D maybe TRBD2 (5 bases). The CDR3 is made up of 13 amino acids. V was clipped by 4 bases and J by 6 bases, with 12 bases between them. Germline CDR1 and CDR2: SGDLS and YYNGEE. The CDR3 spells CASSPLPGDTQYF. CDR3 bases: TGTGCCAGCAGCCCCCTCCCGGGGGATACGCAGTATTTT.

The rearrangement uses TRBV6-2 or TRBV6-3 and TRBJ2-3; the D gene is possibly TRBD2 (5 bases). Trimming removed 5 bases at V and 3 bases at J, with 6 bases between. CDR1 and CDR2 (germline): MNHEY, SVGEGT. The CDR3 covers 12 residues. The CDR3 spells CASSLATDTQYF. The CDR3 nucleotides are TGTGCCAGCAGTCTAGCTACAGATACGCAGTATTTT.

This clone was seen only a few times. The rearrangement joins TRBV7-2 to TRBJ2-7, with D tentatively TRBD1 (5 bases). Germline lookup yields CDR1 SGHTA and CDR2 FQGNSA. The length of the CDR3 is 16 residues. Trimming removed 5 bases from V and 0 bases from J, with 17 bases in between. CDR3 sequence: CASSTPQGRSSYEQYF. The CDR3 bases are TGTGCCAGCAGCACCCCGCAGGGCCGGAGCTCCTACGAGCAGTACTTC. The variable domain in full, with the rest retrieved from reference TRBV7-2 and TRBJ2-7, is GAGVSQSPSNKVTEKGKDVELRCDPISGHTALYWYRQSLGQGLEFLIYFQGNSAPDKSGLPSDRFSAERTGGSVSTLTIQRTQQEDSAVYLCASSTPQGRSSYEQYFGPGTRLTVT.

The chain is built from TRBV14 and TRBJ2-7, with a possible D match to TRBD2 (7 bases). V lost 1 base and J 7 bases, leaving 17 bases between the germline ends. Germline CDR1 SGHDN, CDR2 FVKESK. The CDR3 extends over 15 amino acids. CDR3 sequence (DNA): TGTGCCAGCAGCCAAGTACCGGGGGGCGCGGGGGAGCAGTACTTC. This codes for CASSQVPGGAGEQYF.

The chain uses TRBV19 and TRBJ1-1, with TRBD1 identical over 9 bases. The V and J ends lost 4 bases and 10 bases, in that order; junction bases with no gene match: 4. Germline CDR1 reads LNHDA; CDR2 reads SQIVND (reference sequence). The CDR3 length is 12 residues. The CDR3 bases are TGTGCCAGTAGTAAGGGACAGGGCACAGCTTTCTTT. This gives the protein CASSKGQGTAFF.

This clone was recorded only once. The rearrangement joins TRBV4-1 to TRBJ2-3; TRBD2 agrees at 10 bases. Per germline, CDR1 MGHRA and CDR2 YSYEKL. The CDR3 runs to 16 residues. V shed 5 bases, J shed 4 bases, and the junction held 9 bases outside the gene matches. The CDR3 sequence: CASSALSGGAPDTQYF. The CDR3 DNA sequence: TGCGCCAGCAGCGCATTGAGCGGGGGGGCCCCAGATACGCAGTATTTT.

The CDR3 region is CAIPNRKDRGSFRSGSPGELFF. CDR3 in DNA: TGTGCCATCCCCAATCGAAAAGACAGGGGATCCTTTAGGTCGGGAAGCCCCGGGGAGCTGTTTTTT. The chain recombines TRBV10-3 with TRBJ2-2; 8 bases are a match to TRBD1. The CDR3 runs to 22 residues. Losses at the gene ends were 8 bases for V and 6 bases for J; bases not matched to a gene: 32. Germline assignment: CDR1 ENHRY and CDR2 SYGVKD.

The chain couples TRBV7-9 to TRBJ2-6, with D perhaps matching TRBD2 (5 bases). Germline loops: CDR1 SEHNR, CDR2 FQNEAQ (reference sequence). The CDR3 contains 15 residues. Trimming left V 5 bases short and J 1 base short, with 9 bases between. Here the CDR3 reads CASSARASGANVLTF. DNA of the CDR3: TGTGCCAGCAGCGCGCGGGCATCTGGGGCCAACGTCCTGACTTTC. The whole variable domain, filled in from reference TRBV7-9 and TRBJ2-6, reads DTGVSQNPRHKITKRGQNVTFRCDPISEHNRLYWYRQTLGQGPEFLTYFQNEAQLEKSRLLSDRFSAERPKGSFSTLEIQRTEQGDSAMYLCASSARASGANVLTFGAGSRLTVL.

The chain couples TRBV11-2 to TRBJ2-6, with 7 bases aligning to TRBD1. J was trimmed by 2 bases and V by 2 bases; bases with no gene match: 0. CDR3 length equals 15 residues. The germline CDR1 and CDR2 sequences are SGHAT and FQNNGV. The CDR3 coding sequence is TGTGCCAGCAGCTTACAGGGGGCTGGGGCCAACGTCCTGACTTTC. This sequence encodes CASSLQGAGANVLTF.

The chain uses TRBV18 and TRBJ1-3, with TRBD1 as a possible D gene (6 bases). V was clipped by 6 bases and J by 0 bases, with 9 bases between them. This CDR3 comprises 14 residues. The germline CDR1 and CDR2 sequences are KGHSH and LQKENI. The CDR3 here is CASSRQDSGNTIYF. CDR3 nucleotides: TGTGCCAGCTCCCGACAGGACTCTGGAAACACCATATATTTT.

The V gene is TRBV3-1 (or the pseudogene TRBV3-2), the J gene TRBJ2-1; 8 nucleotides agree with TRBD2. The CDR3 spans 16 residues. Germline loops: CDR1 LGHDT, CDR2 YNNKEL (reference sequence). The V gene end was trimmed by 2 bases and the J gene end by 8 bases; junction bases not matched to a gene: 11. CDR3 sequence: CASSQKAGGWWDEQFF. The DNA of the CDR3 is TGTGCCAGCAGCCAAAAGGCGGGGGGTTGGTGGGATGAGCAGTTCTTC.

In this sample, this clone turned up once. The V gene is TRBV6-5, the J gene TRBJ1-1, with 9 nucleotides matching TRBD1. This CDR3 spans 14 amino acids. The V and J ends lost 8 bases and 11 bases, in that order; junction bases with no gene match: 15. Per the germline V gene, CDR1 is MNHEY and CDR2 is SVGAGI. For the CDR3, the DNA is TGTGCCAGCTCCTCAGGACAGGGGACGGAAGGGGCTTTCTTT. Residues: CASSSGQGTEGAFF.

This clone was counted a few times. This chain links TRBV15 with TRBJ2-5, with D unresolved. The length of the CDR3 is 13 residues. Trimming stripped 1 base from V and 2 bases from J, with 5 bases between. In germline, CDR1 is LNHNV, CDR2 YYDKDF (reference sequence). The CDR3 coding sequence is TGTGCCACCAGCAGAGGCCGGCAAGAGACCCAGTACTTC. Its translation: CATSRGRQETQYF.

The CDR3 bases are TGTGCCAGCAAGGTAGTGGGGGGCTATGGCTACACCTTC. It codes for CASKVVGGYGYTF. The chain has TRBV28 and TRBJ1-2; possibly TRBD1 for D (5 bases). The germline CDR1 and CDR2 sequences are MDHEN and SYDVKM. V lost 7 bases and J 4 bases, leaving 13 bases between the germline ends. This CDR3 has 13 amino acids.

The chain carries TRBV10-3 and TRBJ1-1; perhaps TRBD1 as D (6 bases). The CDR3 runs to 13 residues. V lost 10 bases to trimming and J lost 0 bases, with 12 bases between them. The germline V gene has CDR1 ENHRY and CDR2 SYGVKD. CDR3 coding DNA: TGTGCCACCTGGACAGAAATGAACACTGAAGCTTTCTTT. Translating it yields CATWTEMNTEAFF.

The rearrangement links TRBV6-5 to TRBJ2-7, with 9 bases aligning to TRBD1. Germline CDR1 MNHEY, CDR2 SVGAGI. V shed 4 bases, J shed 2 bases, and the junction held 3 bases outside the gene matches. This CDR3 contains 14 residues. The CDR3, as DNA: TGTGCCAGCAGTTCCGGGACAGGGCCCTACGAGCAGTACTTC. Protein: CASSSGTGPYEQYF.

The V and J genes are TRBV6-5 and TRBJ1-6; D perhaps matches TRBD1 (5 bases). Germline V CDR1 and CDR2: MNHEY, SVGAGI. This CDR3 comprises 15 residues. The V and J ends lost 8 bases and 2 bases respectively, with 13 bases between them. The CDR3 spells CASAKDTAYNSPLHF. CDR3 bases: TGTGCCAGCGCAAAGGACACGGCCTATAATTCACCCCTCCACTTT.

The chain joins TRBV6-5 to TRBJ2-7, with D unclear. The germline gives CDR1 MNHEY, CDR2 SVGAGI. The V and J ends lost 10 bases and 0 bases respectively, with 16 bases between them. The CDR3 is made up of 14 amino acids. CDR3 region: CATRLGTSSYEQYF. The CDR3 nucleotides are TGTGCCACCCGCCTGGGCACCAGCTCCTACGAGCAGTACTTC.

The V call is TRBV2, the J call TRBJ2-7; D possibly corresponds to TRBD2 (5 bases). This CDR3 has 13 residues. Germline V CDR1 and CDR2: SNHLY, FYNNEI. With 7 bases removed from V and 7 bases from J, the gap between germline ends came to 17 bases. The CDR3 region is CASTHPGGGEQYF. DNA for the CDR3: TGTGCCAGCACCCACCCCGGTGGCGGGGAGCAGTACTTC.